This TCR beta chain was obtained from a study of T-cell memory formation after mild COVID-19. TCRdb passed the 5' RACE reads through MiXCR, listing each CDR3 protein once. The sample shows around 220,000 distinct CDR3 sequences, 16% of them seen only once. V was cut by 7 bases and J by 0 bases, with 13 bases left in between. This CDR3 has 15 amino acids. This clonotype was found a few times. The sequence came from a man younger than 35 who had mild COVID-19 (a few samples of this study predate the infection). Cell type and time point are not known. V gene TRBV12-3 or TRBV12-4 combines with J gene TRBJ2-1, with D maybe TRBD1 (6 bases). Sequenced: PBMCs or a T cell subset sorted from them (not recorded which). The CDR3 coding sequence is TGTGCCAGCATGTGGACAGTGAGCTCCTACAATGAGCAGTTCTTC. Amino acid sequence: CASMWTVSSYNEQFF.